The 5 T cell receptor beta chains in this list originate from one sample, sequenced in a study of blood T cell repertoires in COVID-19. Method: immunoSEQ multiplex PCR; TCRdb's copy keeps in-frame clones and lacks some. The table lists some 96,000 clones, about 77% of them singletons. The sample taken for sequencing was peripheral blood. These receptors were obtained from a man aged 65 to 79 with active or convalescent COVID-19.

The V call is TRBV12-3 or TRBV12-4, the J call TRBJ1-1; TRBD1 agrees at 7 bases. J was trimmed by 13 bases and V by 3 bases; bases with no gene match: 8. This CDR3 comprises 12 residues. The CDR3 DNA reads TGTGCCAGCAGTTTTTTTGGACAGGAGGTTTTCTTT. It codes for CASSFFGQEVFF.

This chain uses TRBV9 with TRBJ2-1; 9 bases are shared with TRBD2. CDR3 size: 16 residues. After removal of 0 bases from V and 9 bases from J, the junction contained 10 bases not matched to a gene. CDR1 is SGDLS, CDR2 YYNGEE, per germline. CDR3 loop: CASSVGGRGGQTEQFF. CDR3 DNA: TGTGCCAGCAGCGTAGGAGGGCGGGGGGGCCAGACTGAGCAGTTCTTC. The complete variable domain, with remaining parts taken from reference TRBV9 and TRBJ2-1, reads DSGVTQTPKHLITATGQRVTLRCSPRSGDLSVYWYQQSLDQGLQFLIQYYNGEERAKGNILERFSAQQFPDLHSELNLSSLELGDSALYFCASSVGGRGGQTEQFFGPGTRLTVL.

V is TRBV5-6 and J is TRBJ1-4, with D possibly matching TRBD1 (6 bases). In germline, CDR1 is SGHDT, CDR2 YYEEEE. Trimming removed 1 base at V and 5 bases at J, with 15 bases between. The CDR3 is 16 residues long. As DNA, the CDR3 is TGTGCCAGCAGCTTGCAGTACAGGGACGGGAATGAAAAACTGTTTTTT. Encoded protein: CASSLQYRDGNEKLFF.

This clone was counted only a few times. The CDR3 reads CASSPSPHSEQFF. CDR3 DNA sequence: TGTGCCAGTAGTCCCTCACCCCACAGCGAGCAGTTCTTC. The chain joins TRBV19 to TRBJ2-1, with D unresolved. Germline lookup yields CDR1 LNHDA and CDR2 SQIVND (reference sequence). The germline V and J ends were trimmed by 5 bases and 10 bases, with 15 bases remaining between them. The CDR3 consists of 13 residues.

The gene calls are TRBV7-2 and TRBJ2-1; D might be TRBD1 (6 bases). There are 13 residues in the CDR3. V was trimmed by 8 bases and J by 4 bases, leaving 12 bases between them. Germline-derived CDR1 and CDR2 are SGHTA and FQGNSA. CDR3 sequence: CASSTGGYNEQFF. DNA for the CDR3: TGTGCCAGCTCGACAGGAGGTTACAATGAGCAGTTCTTC.